This T cell receptor beta chain was sequenced during a study of shared clonotypes between healthy human individuals. Trimming shortened V by 5 bases and J by 2 bases, and 13 bases separated the two germline ends. The germline CDR1 and CDR2 sequences are SEHNR and FQNEAQ (reference sequence). This CDR3 contains 14 residues. In the naive CD8 group, cells lacked CD45RO and were positively selected for CCR7, so terminally differentiated effector memory CD45RA+ cells were left out. Participating donors were healthy, HIV-negative adults free of recent acute infections or vaccinations. This clone was observed a few times. Assay: immunoSEQ multiplex PCR; the TCRdb copy retains only in-frame clones and omits some. The sample records some 2.1 million clones, approximately 94% being singletons.

The V call is TRBV7-9, the J call TRBJ2-7; maybe TRBD2 (6 bases). Sequencing was carried out using naive CD8+ T cells sorted from blood. This receptor was obtained from a young man in good health. CDR3 sequence reads: CASSQTSSPYEQYF. In DNA, the CDR3 is TGTGCCAGCAGCCAGACTAGTTCCCCCTACGAGCAGTACTTC. The whole variable domain, remainder taken from reference TRBV7-9 and TRBJ2-7, is DTGVSQNPRHKITKRGQNVTFRCDPISEHNRLYWYRQTLGQGPEFLTYFQNEAQLEKSRLLSDRFSAERPKGSFSTLEIQRTEQGDSAMYLCASSQTSSPYEQYFGPGTRLTVT.